A selection of T cell receptor beta chains follows, all from one sample in a study of shared clonotypes between healthy human individuals. Profiled with immunoSEQ multiplex PCR; TCRdb holds only in-frame clones, not every one. The repertoire includes roughly 500,000 clones, around 96% of them detected once, and about 0.067% sits in the top ten. The sequenced sample consisted of naive CD4+ T cells sorted from blood. Receptors were obtained from a woman under 40 in good health. Each CDR3 is given without its conserved first and last residue.

12,TRBV6-1,TRBJ1-2,ASSILNRGAGYT
12,TRBV5-1,TRBJ1-6,ASSDGSPNSPLH
13,TRBV30,TRBJ1-3,AWGKGQGNGNTIY
15,TRBV7-8,TRBJ2-7,ASSLRLGLAPLYEQY
12,TRBV5-1,TRBJ1-2,ASSLPGQNYGYT
15,TRBV7-8,TRBJ2-3,ASSLGRYSPTTDTQY
15,TRBV4-1,TRBJ1-5,ASSQDRRQGNNQPQH
13,TRBV6-1,TRBJ2-3,ATTGQSLAADTQY
15,TRBV25-1,TRBJ2-3,ASSGGGTSGSTDTQY
12,TRBV4-1,TRBJ1-2,ASSQGGDSRGYT
14,TRBV7-9,TRBJ1-1,ASSLVGRRINTEAF
13,TRBV28,TRBJ1-5,ASRPVFWGDGPQH
14,TRBV2,TRBJ1-6,ASSAALAAGNSPLH
14,TRBV7-8,TRBJ1-5,ASSPRGGDTNQPQH
12,TRBV30,TRBJ2-7,AWRRDRLSYEQY
17,TRBV7-8,TRBJ2-1,ASSLYQRGLEPSYNEQF
13,TRBV9,TRBJ2-6,ASSAFSSGANVLT